Listed below are T cell receptor beta chains from one sample, sequenced in a study of CD8+ T cells in alopecia areata. Only in-frame clones appear in the TCRdb table, and some are missing; sequencing was by immunoSEQ multiplex PCR. Of over 85,000 clones listed, around 55% are singletons. This sample comprised CD8+ T cells sorted from blood, obtained at week 4, from a patient treated with tofacitinib. These receptors all come from a human donor with alopecia areata. The conserved cysteine and the conserved F or W are not part of the CDR3 here.

CDR3aa: SGEIDTQY
v_gene: TRBV29-1
j_gene: TRBJ2-3

CDR3aa: ASSVQAGSTDTQY
v_gene: TRBV9
j_gene: TRBJ2-3

CDR3aa: ASSQVEFRSKGTGELF
v_gene: TRBV4-3
j_gene: TRBJ2-2

CDR3aa: ASSPTGKEQY
v_gene: TRBV6-5
j_gene: TRBJ2-7

CDR3aa: ASSPQLGETQY
v_gene: TRBV13
j_gene: TRBJ2-5

CDR3aa: ASSYRGSSYNEQF
v_gene: TRBV6-6
j_gene: TRBJ2-1

CDR3aa: AGGRQNTGELF
v_gene: TRBV2
j_gene: TRBJ2-2

CDR3aa: AGLDGGAPQETQY
v_gene: TRBV2
j_gene: TRBJ2-5

CDR3aa: ASSRIPGTDHYEQY
v_gene: TRBV7-9
j_gene: .

CDR3aa: AWSRDNQPQH
v_gene: TRBV30
j_gene: TRBJ1-5

CDR3aa: ASSSWDTDTQY
v_gene: TRBV7-2
j_gene: TRBJ2-3

CDR3aa: ASRRLAGSTDTQY
v_gene: TRBV7-8
j_gene: TRBJ2-3

CDR3aa: ASSFLGQGNTGELF
v_gene: TRBV27
j_gene: TRBJ2-2

CDR3aa: ASSLIGGEETQY
v_gene: TRBV5-6
j_gene: TRBJ2-5

CDR3aa: ASSLTLQRDTQY
v_gene: TRBV6-5
j_gene: TRBJ2-3

CDR3aa: ASSYGTQYTGELF
v_gene: TRBV2
j_gene: TRBJ2-2

CDR3aa: SVEIGQGTGYT
v_gene: TRBV29-1
j_gene: TRBJ1-2

CDR3aa: ASSQAGQGVYEQY
v_gene: TRBV13
j_gene: TRBJ2-7

CDR3aa: ASSSIGPDTQY
v_gene: TRBV7-3
j_gene: TRBJ2-3

CDR3aa: ASSLGRTGELF
v_gene: TRBV5-6
j_gene: TRBJ2-2

CDR3aa: SAPKDSSTDTQY
v_gene: TRBV29-1
j_gene: TRBJ2-3

CDR3aa: ASSQVTTGAYTEAF
v_gene: TRBV4-2
j_gene: TRBJ1-1

CDR3aa: ASSQEASYTTDTQY
v_gene: TRBV4-2
j_gene: TRBJ2-3

CDR3aa: AWSGTGPGLVMNEQF
v_gene: TRBV30
j_gene: TRBJ2-1

CDR3aa: ASSPWDRVLETQY
v_gene: TRBV11-2
j_gene: TRBJ2-5

CDR3aa: SVQYGGNEQF
v_gene: TRBV29-1
j_gene: TRBJ2-1

CDR3aa: ASSPRLLQETQY
v_gene: TRBV5-1
j_gene: TRBJ2-5

CDR3aa: ASSPGTGPNYGYT
v_gene: TRBV27
j_gene: TRBJ1-2

CDR3aa: ASSFNAQGGDEQY
v_gene: TRBV28
j_gene: TRBJ2-7

CDR3aa: ASSQSLADSYEQY
v_gene: TRBV14
j_gene: TRBJ2-7

CDR3aa: ASSQGTREAF
v_gene: TRBV13
j_gene: TRBJ1-1

CDR3aa: ATSRVDRGPDYGYT
v_gene: TRBV15
j_gene: TRBJ1-2

CDR3aa: ASSHDRQGRNNEQF
v_gene: TRBV9
j_gene: TRBJ2-1

CDR3aa: SVLRTSAPTDTQY
v_gene: TRBV29-1
j_gene: TRBJ2-3

CDR3aa: ASSPDSGSGYEQY
v_gene: TRBV18
j_gene: TRBJ2-7

CDR3aa: ASSLETNSYNEQF
v_gene: TRBV4-1
j_gene: TRBJ2-1

CDR3aa: AWSGSADTQY
v_gene: TRBV30
j_gene: TRBJ2-3